A selection of T cell receptor beta chains follows, all from one sample in a study of PD-1 and CTLA-4 blockade in melanoma. Assay used: immunoSEQ multiplex PCR; TCRdb lists only in-frame clones, some missing. The table includes tens of thousands of clones, about 91% detected once. Sequences were derived from CD8+ T cells from peripheral blood, sampled from a patient given anti-PD-1 treatment. The receptors here all came from a human donor with melanoma. Each CDR3 is given with its conserved first and last residue. The D gene is left open where the match is weak. Only some rows state a clone size, as once, few, many or a class for expanded clones.

j_call clone_size v_call d_call cdr3_nt cdr3_aa
TRBJ1-1 - TRBV15 - TGTGCCACCAGCTTAGGCTTTCCGGGAGTCACTGAAGCTTTCTTT CATSLGFPGVTEAFF
TRBJ1-4 - TRBV5-4 - TGTGCCAGCAGCCTAAACCCTGGACAGACAGATAATGAAAAACTGTTTTTT CASSLNPGQTDNEKLFF
TRBJ1-1 - TRBV7-6 - TGTGCCAGCAGCTTAAGGGAGAACACTGAAGCTTTCTTT CASSLRENTEAFF
TRBJ2-6 - TRBV30 - TGTGCCTGGAGGCCCGGCTCTGGGGCCAACGTCCTGACTTTC CAWRPGSGANVLTF
TRBJ1-5 - TRBV2 TRBD1 TGTGCCAGCAGTGGTGAGGGACAGGGGACGTGGGTTGGCAATCAGCCCCAGCATTTT CASSGEGQGTWVGNQPQHF
TRBJ2-7 - TRBV19 - TGTGCCAGTAGCCCCTCGACCGACGAGCAGTACTTC CASSPSTDEQYF
TRBJ2-7 - TRBV9 - TGTGCCAGCAGCGTAGGAGACGGTTCAAGCTCCTACGAGCAGTACTTC CASSVGDGSSSYEQYF
TRBJ2-2 - TRBV7-8 TRBD2 TGTGCCAGCAGCTCCGGGACTAGCCTTAACACCGGGGAGCTGTTTTTT CASSSGTSLNTGELFF
TRBJ1-5 few TRBV14 - TGTGCCAGCAGCCGGGAGAGGGAACCTAGCAATCAGCCCCAGCATTTT CASSREREPSNQPQHF
TRBJ1-4 - TRBV29-1 - TGCAGCGTTGAAGCAGCTAATGAAAAACTGTTTTTT CSVEAANEKLFF
TRBJ2-2 - TRBV7-6 - TGTGCCAGCAGCCGCCTTCCTACCGGGGAGCTGTTTTTT CASSRLPTGELFF
TRBJ1-3 few TRBV7-6 - TGTGCCAGCAGCCTAACCCGGGACGAACAAGGAAACACCATATATTTT CASSLTRDEQGNTIYF
TRBJ2-2 - TRBV7-2 TRBD1 TGTGCCAGCAGCTTACAGGGGGCCACCCTCCTTTTGAACACCGGGGAGCTGTTTTTT CASSLQGATLLLNTGELFF
TRBJ1-1 once TRBV27 - TGTGCCAGCATGATCCCCGGACAGCTTGAAGCTTTCTTT CASMIPGQLEAFF
TRBJ1-2 - TRBV6-6 - TGTGCCAGCAGCCCCATCAGGCCGGCGAACTATGGCTACACCTTC CASSPIRPANYGYTF
TRBJ2-5 - TRBV18 - TGTGCCAGCTCACCAGAGGAGACCCAGTACTTC CASSPEETQYF
TRBJ2-7 - TRBV30 - TGTGCCTGGAGTGTACATCCGGACAGCTCCTACGAGCAGTACTTC CAWSVHPDSSYEQYF